Below are 3 T cell receptor beta chains sequenced from a single sample in a study of cytomegalovirus exposure and HLA in healthy donors. Profiled with immunoSEQ multiplex PCR; TCRdb holds only in-frame clones, not every one. The sample shows about 200,000 clones, roughly 84% of them seen only once. Sequencing was carried out using PBMCs. These TCRs come from a woman in her twenties or thirties in good health and CMV-seropositive.

The rearrangement links TRBV27 to TRBJ2-1; D not certain. Looked up from germline, CDR1 is MNHEY and CDR2 is SMNVEV (reference sequence). The CDR3 consists of 16 residues. Trimming removed 2 bases at V and 7 bases at J, with 18 bases between. The CDR3 spells CASSLTDPGYWNEQFF. CDR3 bases: TGTGCCAGCAGTTTAACTGATCCCGGGTACTGGAATGAGCAGTTCTTC.

The V and J genes are TRBV2 and TRBJ1-2; TRBD1 agrees at 9 bases. The germline CDR1 and CDR2 sequences are SNHLY and FYNNEI. V shed 7 bases and J 6 bases; nucleotides not matched to a gene: 6. The CDR3 runs 13 residues. The DNA for the CDR3 is TGTGCCAGCAACCGGGACAGGGATCATGGCTACACCTTC. Translation gives CASNRDRDHGYTF.

CDR3 sequence reads: CASSELFGRAVSNEQFF. Here the CDR3 DNA reads TGTGCCAGCAGCGAACTATTTGGGAGGGCCGTCTCCAATGAGCAGTTCTTC. The genes are TRBV5-6 and TRBJ2-1; 7 bases fit TRBD2. V shed 4 bases and J 6 bases; nucleotides not matched to a gene: 16. Looked up from germline, CDR1 is SGHDT and CDR2 is YYEEEE. This CDR3 has 17 residues.